The rows below give T cell receptor beta chains drawn from one sample of a study of blood T cell repertoires in COVID-19. TCRdb's table, derived via immunoSEQ multiplex PCR, lists solely in-frame clones and lacks some. The data contain almost 400,000 clones, more than 75% of them singletons. Input material: PBMCs or T cells enriched from blood (not recorded which). The receptors were gathered from a woman in her thirties with acute COVID-19. Both conserved end residues are part of each CDR3. Fields, in order: D gene, V gene, clone size, J gene, CDR3 length, CDR3 DNA, CDR3 protein. D genes are given only for firm matches. Where a row states a size, it is once, few, many or the class of an expanded clone; other rows omit it.

NA	TRBV11-2	NA	TRBJ1-1	14	TGTGCCAGCAGCTTGGCTGTCATGAACACTGAAGCTTTCTTT	CASSLAVMNTEAFF
NA	TRBV6-4	NA	TRBJ1-1	14	TGTGCCAGCAGTGACACATTCCCGGACAAGGAAGCTTTCTTT	CASSDTFPDKEAFF
NA	TRBV7-6	NA	TRBJ2-4	13	TGTGCCAGCAGCAAAGACGGGCGGGACATTCAGTACTTC	CASSKDGRDIQYF
TRBD2	TRBV6-6	NA	TRBJ2-1	14	TGTGCCAGCAGTTACTCACTAGCGTCGGCTGAGCAGTTCTTC	CASSYSLASAEQFF
TRBD1	TRBV19	NA	TRBJ1-4	18	TGTGCCAGTAGTGTACAGGGGAGGTCATTTGCAACTAATGAAAAACTGTTTTTT	CASSVQGRSFATNEKLFF
NA	TRBV9	NA	TRBJ1-1	13	TGTGCCAGCAGCGGACCAAGGGGCACTGAAGCTTTCTTT	CASSGPRGTEAFF
TRBD1	TRBV10-1	NA	TRBJ1-5	16	TGCGCCAGCAGTGAGATCGGGACAGCAAAAAATCAGCCCCAGCATTTT	CASSEIGTAKNQPQHF
NA	TRBV12-5	NA	TRBJ1-1	18	TGTGCTAGTGGTTCCATCCCGCGGGGCGTGGGCATGAACACTGAAGCTTTCTTT	CASGSIPRGVGMNTEAFF
NA	TRBV5-5	NA	TRBJ1-1	17	TGTGCCAGCAGCCCCCGGGCCTTCAAAGGGGGAGCCAGGAAAGGTTTCTTT	CASSPRAFKGGARKGFF
TRBD1	TRBV7-9	few	TRBJ1-1	15	TGTGCCAGCAGCACCGCAGGGGGCCGGGGCACTGAAGCTTTCTTT	CASSTAGGRGTEAFF
TRBD1	TRBV19	NA	TRBJ1-2	15	TGTGCCAGTAGTATAGAGGGACAGGGGGTGTATGGCTACACCTTC	CASSIEGQGVYGYTF
NA	TRBV29-1	NA	TRBJ2-7	12	TGCAGCGTGGGCAGGAGCTCCTACGAGCAGTACTTC	CSVGRSSYEQYF
TRBD1	TRBV9	NA	TRBJ1-2	15	TGTGCCAGCAGCCCCGACAGGGGCTCGAGCTATGGCTACACCTTC	CASSPDRGSSYGYTF
NA	TRBV18	NA	TRBJ1-1	13	TGTGCCAGCTCACCGGGGGGAGTCACTGAAGCTTTCTTT	CASSPGGVTEAFF
TRBD1	TRBV30	few	TRBJ1-4	15	TGTGCCTGGAGTTCGGGACAGCTAGACCATGAAAAACTGTTTTTT	CAWSSGQLDHEKLFF
NA	TRBV3-1/TRBV3-2	NA	TRBJ2-7	14	TGTGCCAGCAGGGCGGAACCGAACTCCTACGAGCAGTACTTC	CASRAEPNSYEQYF
TRBD1	TRBV5-1	NA	TRBJ1-6	15	TGCGCCAGCAGCACCAAGGGACAGTCTAATTCACCCCTCCACTTT	CASSTKGQSNSPLHF
NA	TRBV5-1	NA	TRBJ2-7	16	TGCGCCAGCAGCTTGGGTTCGAACAGGGCCCTCTACGAGCAGTACTTC	CASSLGSNRALYEQYF
NA	TRBV9	NA	TRBJ2-7	16	TGTGCCAGCAGCGTAGATCAGGGCGCTCGGTCCTACGAGCAGTACTTC	CASSVDQGARSYEQYF
NA	TRBV2	NA	TRBJ1-4	12	TGTGCCAGCAGGTGGGACTATGAAAAACTGTTTTTT	CASRWDYEKLFF
NA	TRBV9	NA	TRBJ2-3	15	TGTGCCAGCAGCGTAGCGCCGCGTCGGACAGATACGCAGTATTTT	CASSVAPRRTDTQYF
TRBD1	TRBV24-1	NA	TRBJ2-6	17	TGTGCCACCAGTGATACAGGACAGGGTCCTGGGGCCAACGTCCTGACTTTC	CATSDTGQGPGANVLTF
TRBD1	TRBV3-1/TRBV3-2	NA	TRBJ1-1	17	TGTGCCAGCAGCCAAGACGTCCCCGGGACAGAGAACACTGAAGCTTTCTTT	CASSQDVPGTENTEAFF
NA	TRBV6-5	once	TRBJ2-2	14	TGTGCCAGCAGCTCGGAGCCCACACCAATGGAGCTGTTTTTT	CASSSEPTPMELFF
NA	TRBV19	NA	TRBJ2-1	12	TGTGCCAGTAGTATCTATTCGGGGGAGCAGTTCTTC	CASSIYSGEQFF
NA	TRBV6-5	NA	TRBJ2-7	15	TGTGCCAGCAGTTGGGTTAGTAGCGAAGACTACGAGCAGTACTTC	CASSWVSSEDYEQYF
TRBD2	TRBV5-1	NA	TRBJ2-3	15	TGCGCCAGCAGCTTGGCGCGGGGGGGAGGGGATACGCAGTATTTT	CASSLARGGGDTQYF
TRBD1	TRBV9	NA	TRBJ1-4	18	TGTGCCAGCAGCGCCCGCCCGGGACAGGGCGCAACTAATGAAAAACTGTTTTTT	CASSARPGQGATNEKLFF
NA	TRBV11-1	NA	TRBJ2-7	12	TGTGCCAGCAGCATTCAGGGCTACGAGCAGTACTTC	CASSIQGYEQYF
NA	TRBV9	NA	TRBJ2-3	15	TGTGCCAGCAGCGGAGCAGGGATGATGGTGGATACGCAGTATTTT	CASSGAGMMVDTQYF